This passage covers 2 T cell receptor beta chains from one sample sequenced in a study of shared clonotypes between healthy human individuals. This table comes from immunoSEQ multiplex PCR, and its TCRdb copy is limited to in-frame clones, with some not included. The sample has about 2.4 million clones, roughly 93% seen once; the top ten hold roughly 0.39%. The source material was naive CD4+ T cells from PBMCs. Subset reported: CD45RA+ positively selected. All receptors come from a man younger than 35 in good health. Some clones in this sample may be carry-over from other donors' samples.

As to this clone: Other DNA sequences in the sample encode the same CDR3. J is TRBJ1-5 and V is TRBV6-1, with D maybe TRBD1 (5 bases). The length of the CDR3 is 15 residues. Germline CDR1 is MNHNS and CDR2 is SASEGT. V was trimmed by 7 bases and J by 0 bases, leaving 13 bases between them. The DNA for the CDR3 is TGTGCCAGCATGGGGCAGACTTATAGCAATCAGCCCCAGCATTTT. Protein: CASMGQTYSNQPQHF.

The chain uses TRBV7-3 and TRBJ2-7; TRBD1 is a possible D gene (5 bases). Per the germline V gene, CDR1 is SGHTA and CDR2 is FQGTGA. V was shortened by 2 bases and J by 2 bases, with 10 bases between the two germline ends. The CDR3 totals 14 residues. This CDR3 is CASSLLQGPYEQYF. The CDR3 DNA reads as TGTGCCAGCAGCTTACTCCAGGGCCCCTACGAGCAGTACTTC.